Following are 3 T cell receptor beta chains from one sample sequenced in a study of T cells expressing NK-cell markers. Each CDR3 protein gets one entry in TCRdb, which reprocessed the 5' RACE reads and gives no DNA. The sample's table shows a few hundred thousand distinct CDR3 sequences. The sequenced material came from blood T cells: a sorted CD56 or NKG2C T cell subset, CD4+ or CD8+ T cells, or bulk PBMC T cells (not recorded which). The origin of the receptors is a woman in her forties or fifties in good health.

The rearrangement links TRBV14 to TRBJ2-2; the TCRdb D gene call, TRBD1, has no DNA to confirm it. The CDR3 consists of 14 residues. Germline V CDR1 and CDR2: SGHDN, FVKESK. CDR3 amino acids: CASSRDLNTGELFF.

V gene TRBV2 combines with J gene TRBJ2-2; TCRdb gives TRBD2 as the D gene, but with no DNA this cannot be confirmed. This CDR3 has 15 amino acids. CDR1 is SNHLY, CDR2 FYNNEI, per germline. The CDR3 loop is CASSHLAENTGELFF.

The chain couples TRBV16 to TRBJ1-1; there is no DNA to check the TCRdb D call of TRBD1. Germline CDR1 reads KGHSY; CDR2 reads FQNENV. This CDR3 contains 13 residues. The CDR3: CASSQYDRKETFF. Full variable domain (outside the CDR3, taken from reference TRBV16 and TRBJ1-1): GEEVAQTPKHLVRGEGQKAKLYCAPIKGHSYVFWYQQVLKNEFKFLISFQNENVFDETGMPKERFSAKCLPNSPCSLEIQATKLEDSAVYFCASSQYDRKETFFGQGTRLTVV.